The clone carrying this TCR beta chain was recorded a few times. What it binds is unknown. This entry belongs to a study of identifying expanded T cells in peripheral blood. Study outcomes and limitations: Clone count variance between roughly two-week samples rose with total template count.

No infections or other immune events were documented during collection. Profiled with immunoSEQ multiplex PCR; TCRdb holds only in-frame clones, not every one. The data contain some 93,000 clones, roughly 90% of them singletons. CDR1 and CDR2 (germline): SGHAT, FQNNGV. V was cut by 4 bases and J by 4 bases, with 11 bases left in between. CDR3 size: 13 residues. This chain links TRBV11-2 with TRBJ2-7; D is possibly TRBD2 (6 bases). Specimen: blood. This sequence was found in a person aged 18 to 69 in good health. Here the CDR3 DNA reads TGTGCCAGCAGCTCCCCGGGGGTTTACGAGCAGTACTTC. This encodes CASSSPGVYEQYF.